The rows below give T cell receptor beta chains drawn from one sample of a study of PD-L1 blockade in urothelial cancer. The data were produced by immunoSEQ multiplex PCR, yet TCRdb's version contains in-frame clones alone and is incomplete. Found here are roughly 32,000 clones, around 84% of them singletons; the top ten hold roughly 33%. The source was PBMCs, collected around atezolizumab (anti-PD-L1) treatment. These receptors were taken from a man aged 55 to 70 with urothelial cancer. CDR3s leave out the opening cysteine and the closing phenylalanine or tryptophan. The order of the fields is CDR3 protein, J gene, V gene.

CDR3 protein: ASSIAQGATEQF; J gene: TRBJ2-1; V gene: TRBV19
CDR3 protein: ASSLGSGYEQY; J gene: TRBJ2-7; V gene: TRBV7-9
CDR3 protein: ASSFRRGNEQY; J gene: TRBJ2-7; V gene: TRBV19
CDR3 protein: SATISGGYT; J gene: TRBJ1-2; V gene: TRBV20-1
CDR3 protein: ASGSWTGDTGELF; J gene: TRBJ2-2; V gene: TRBV5-1
CDR3 protein: AWSVPGISNQPQH; J gene: TRBJ1-5; V gene: TRBV30
CDR3 protein: ASSRDGGTNEKLF; J gene: TRBJ1-4; V gene: TRBV6-5
CDR3 protein: AWSVNLLRGDYDYT; J gene: TRBJ1-2; V gene: TRBV30
CDR3 protein: ASISDRINTEAF; J gene: TRBJ1-1; V gene: TRBV19
CDR3 protein: ASSFRQSTDTQY; J gene: TRBJ2-3; V gene: TRBV5-1